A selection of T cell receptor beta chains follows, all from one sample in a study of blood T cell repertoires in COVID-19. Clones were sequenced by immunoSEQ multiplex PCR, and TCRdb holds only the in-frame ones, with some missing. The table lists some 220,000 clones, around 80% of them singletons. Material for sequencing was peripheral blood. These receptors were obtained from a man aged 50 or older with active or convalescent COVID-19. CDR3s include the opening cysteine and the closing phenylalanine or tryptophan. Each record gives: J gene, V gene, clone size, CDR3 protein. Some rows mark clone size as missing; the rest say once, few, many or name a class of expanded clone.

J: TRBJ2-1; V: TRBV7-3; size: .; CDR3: CASSSGQGGRAGEQFF
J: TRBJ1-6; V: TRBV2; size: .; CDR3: CASTRQGAHSPLHF
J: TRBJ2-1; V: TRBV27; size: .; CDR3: CASTVQGSYNEQFF
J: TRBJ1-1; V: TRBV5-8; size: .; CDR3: CASSFEDGGNTEAFF
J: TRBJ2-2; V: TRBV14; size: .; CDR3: CASSSGQAITGELFF
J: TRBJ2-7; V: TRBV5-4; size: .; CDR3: CASSQSTDFSKLF
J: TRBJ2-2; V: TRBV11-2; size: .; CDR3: CASSLYSAPRRDGELFF
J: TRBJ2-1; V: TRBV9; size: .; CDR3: CASSPDGGARNEQFF
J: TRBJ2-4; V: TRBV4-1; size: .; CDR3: CASSQETPRAKNIQYF
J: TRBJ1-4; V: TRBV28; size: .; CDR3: CASSDIQGTNEKLFF
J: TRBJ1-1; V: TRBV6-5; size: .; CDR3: CASSYSPGTYTEAFF
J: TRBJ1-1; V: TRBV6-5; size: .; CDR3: CASSYVGEGTEAFF
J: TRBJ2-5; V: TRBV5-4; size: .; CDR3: CASNLQGQETQYF
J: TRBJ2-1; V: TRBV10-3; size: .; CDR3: CAISESVAGGPDEQFF
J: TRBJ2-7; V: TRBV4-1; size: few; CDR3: CASSLRSGAYEQYF
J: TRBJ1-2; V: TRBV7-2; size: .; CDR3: CASSLRGGAYGYTF
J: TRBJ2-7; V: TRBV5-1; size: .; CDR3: CASSLSGFLYEQYF
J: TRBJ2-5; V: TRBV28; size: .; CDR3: CASSLGARQQETQYF
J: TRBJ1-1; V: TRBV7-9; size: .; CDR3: CASSFTGGLGNTEAFF
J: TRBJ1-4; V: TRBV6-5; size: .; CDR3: CASRHLTGPYEKLFF
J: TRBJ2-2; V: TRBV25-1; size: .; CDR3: CATPGTGELFF
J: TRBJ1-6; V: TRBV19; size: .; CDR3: CASSPTDRANSPLHF
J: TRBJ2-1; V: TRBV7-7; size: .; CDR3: CASSSGTHSYNEQFF
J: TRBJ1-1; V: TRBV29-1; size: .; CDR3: CSATIDRALGEAFF
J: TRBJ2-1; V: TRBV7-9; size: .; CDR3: CASSLSGSKYNEQFF
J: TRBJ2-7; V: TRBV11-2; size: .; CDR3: CASSKGLAGRGEQYF
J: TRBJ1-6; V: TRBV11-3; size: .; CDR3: CASSFGDRSYNSPLHF
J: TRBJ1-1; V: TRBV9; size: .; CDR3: CASSVDGQGGTEAFF
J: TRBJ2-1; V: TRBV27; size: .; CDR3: CASIPPRRNEQFF
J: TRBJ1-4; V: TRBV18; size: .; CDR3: CASSPLAPGNSEKLFF
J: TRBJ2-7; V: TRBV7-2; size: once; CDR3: CASSSGVESEQYF
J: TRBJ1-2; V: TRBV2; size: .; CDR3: CASSGQNYGYTF
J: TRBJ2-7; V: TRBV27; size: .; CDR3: CASRDSLFLHEQYF
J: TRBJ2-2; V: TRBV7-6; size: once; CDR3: CASSLGGGRELFF
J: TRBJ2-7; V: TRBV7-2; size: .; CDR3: CASSPVSGRAYEQYF
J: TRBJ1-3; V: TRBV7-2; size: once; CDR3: CASSPGGNSGNTIYF
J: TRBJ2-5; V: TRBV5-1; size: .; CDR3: CASSSGTGETQYF
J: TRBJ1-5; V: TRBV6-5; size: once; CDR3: CASRRQISSNQPQHF
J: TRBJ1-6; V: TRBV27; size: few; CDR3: CASSERTGATFSPLHF
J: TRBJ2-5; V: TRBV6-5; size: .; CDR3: CASSRQGWGETQYF
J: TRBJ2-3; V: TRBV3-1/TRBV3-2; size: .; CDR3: CASSQDVWGTGTDTQYF
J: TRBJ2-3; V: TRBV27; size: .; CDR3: CASSFWDRGADTQYF
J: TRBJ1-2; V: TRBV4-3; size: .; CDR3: CASSQGLVGDSSYGYTF